Listed here are 23 T cell receptor beta chains from one sample, sequenced in a study of blood T cell repertoires in COVID-19 (dated by TCRdb to the early 2020s). Libraries came from the immunoSEQ multiplex PCR assay. TCRdb stores this immuneACCESS table with in-frame sequences only. Part of the clones is absent; in the studies checked, under half of the shortfall reflects unresolved V genes, and no reason is known for the rest. The sample yields tens of thousands of clones; 84% were counted once. The top ten clones comprise 10% to 15% of the sample. The sample comprised peripheral blood. The source is a man aged 50 to 59 with COVID-19, enrolled during active disease.

The rearrangement joins TRBV7-8 to TRBJ1-3, with TRBD1 identical over 7 bases. The germline V gene encodes CDR1 SGHVS and CDR2 FQNEAQ. CDR3 length: 17 residues. With V trimmed by 5 bases and J by 0 bases, 10 bases remained unmatched. The CDR3 is CASSLSWDSISGNTIYF. Here the CDR3 DNA reads TGTGCCAGCAGCCTTTCATGGGACAGCATCTCTGGAAACACCATATATTTT.

The chain combines TRBV21-1 with TRBJ2-2; the table gives TRBD2 as D, unverified against the DNA. TRBV21-1 is a documented pseudogene. The CDR3 loop spans 17 amino acids. The CDR3 spells CASSPHGGAVPPGELFF. The CDR3 DNA reads TGTGCCAGCAGCCCCCATGGGGGGGCAGTCCCACCCGGGGAGCTGTTTTTT.

The rearrangement joins TRBV19 to TRBJ2-6; D is uncertain. The CDR3 has 17 residues. Per the germline V gene, CDR1 is LNHDA and CDR2 is SQIVND (reference sequence). The germline V and J ends were trimmed by 0 bases and 0 bases, with 9 bases remaining between them. CDR3 amino acids: CASSIDFWPSGANVLTF. For the CDR3, the DNA is TGTGCCAGTAGTATAGACTTTTGGCCCTCTGGGGCCAACGTCCTGACTTTC.

J is TRBJ1-2 and V is TRBV3-1 (or the pseudogene TRBV3-2); 8 positions match TRBD1. This CDR3 spans 16 amino acids. Germline V CDR1 and CDR2: LGHDT, YNNKEL (reference sequence). V shed 0 bases, J shed 4 bases, and the junction held 7 bases outside the gene matches. The CDR3 loop reads CASSQDLQGAVYGYTF. The CDR3 DNA sequence: TGTGCCAGCAGCCAAGATCTTCAGGGGGCGGTCTATGGCTACACCTTC.

This chain links TRBV18 with TRBJ2-3; the D is unclear. This CDR3 contains 14 residues. V lost 1 base to trimming and J lost 0 bases, with 5 bases between them. Germline V lookup: CDR1 KGHSH, CDR2 LQKENI. The CDR3 DNA sequence: TGTGCCAGCTCACCACGCCAGAGCACAGATACGCAGTATTTT. This encodes CASSPRQSTDTQYF.

V and J are TRBV14 and TRBJ1-1; D is possibly TRBD1 (5 bases). The CDR3 length is 13 residues. Looked up from germline, CDR1 is SGHDN and CDR2 is FVKESK. V gave up 4 bases and J gave up 1 base, with 7 bases separating them. This CDR3 is CASSLTENTEAFF. Here the CDR3 DNA reads TGTGCCAGCAGCCTGACAGAGAACACTGAAGCTTTCTTT.

The chain joins TRBV27 to TRBJ2-7; tentative D call: TRBD1 (5 bases). V lost 5 bases and J 0 bases, leaving 14 bases between the germline ends. Germline lookup yields CDR1 MNHEY and CDR2 SMNVEV (reference sequence). The CDR3 has 15 residues. CDR3 protein: CASSAARTYSYEQYF. The CDR3 coding sequence is TGTGCCAGCAGTGCCGCGAGGACATACTCCTACGAGCAGTACTTC.

The chain combines TRBV9 with TRBJ2-1; D is possibly TRBD1 (5 bases). This CDR3 region has 16 residues. Germline loops: CDR1 SGDLS, CDR2 YYNGEE. Trimming left V 3 bases short and J 3 bases short, with 16 bases between. This CDR3 is CASSADNLMRYNEQFF. CDR3 in DNA: TGTGCCAGCAGCGCGGACAATTTAATGCGCTACAATGAGCAGTTCTTC.

The chain employs TRBV7-2 and TRBJ1-4; weak D call: TRBD1 (5 bases). CDR3 length equals 15 residues. Between the trimmed V and J ends, which lost 4 bases and 2 bases, there was a span of 11 bases. Per the germline V gene, CDR1 is SGHTA and CDR2 is FQGNSA. The CDR3 nucleotides read TGTGCCAGCAGCTCTTCAGGGTGGACTAATGAAAAACTGTTTTTT. It yields the protein CASSSSGWTNEKLFF.

For the CDR3, the DNA is TGTGCCAGCAGCCCCGGGACAGCAAGCACAGATACGCAGTATTTT. Its protein product is CASSPGTASTDTQYF. The chain uses TRBV3-1 (or the pseudogene TRBV3-2) and TRBJ2-3; 7 bases line up with TRBD1. Germline CDR1 is LGHDT and CDR2 is YNNKEL (reference sequence). This CDR3 region has 15 residues. Trimming at V came to 4 bases and at J to 0 bases, leaving 4 bases not matched to a gene.

The rearrangement links TRBV3-1 (or the pseudogene TRBV3-2) to TRBJ2-7, with a weak D call TRBD1 (5 bases). Germline loops: CDR1 LGHDT, CDR2 YNNKEL (reference sequence). This CDR3 spans 14 amino acids. V was shortened by 5 bases and J by 6 bases, with 17 bases between the two germline ends. The CDR3 nucleotides are TGTGCCAGCAGCTCACAGACGCAGGGTTTCGAGCAGTACTTC. Protein: CASSSQTQGFEQYF.

This chain links TRBV25-1 with TRBJ1-1; no clear D gene. The CDR3 spans 12 residues. Germline V CDR1 and CDR2: MGHDK, SYGVNS. Trimming stripped 11 bases from V and 3 bases from J, with 13 bases between. This CDR3 reads CAAGLRDTEAFF. The CDR3 DNA reads TGTGCCGCAGGACTCCGGGACACTGAAGCTTTCTTT.

This chain connects TRBV3-1 (or the pseudogene TRBV3-2) to TRBJ2-3, with 12 bases lining up with TRBD2. The CDR3 has 17 amino acids. J lost 4 bases, V lost 1 base, and 6 bases had no gene match. Germline CDR1 is LGHDT and CDR2 is YNNKEL (reference sequence). The CDR3 loop reads CASSQGLTSGGSDTQYF. The CDR3 DNA follows: TGTGCCAGCAGCCAAGGGCTGACTAGCGGGGGTTCAGATACGCAGTATTTT.

The chain uses TRBV7-3 and TRBJ2-1; possible D gene TRBD2, 5 bases. Germline CDR1 and CDR2: SGHTA and FQGTGA. The V and J ends lost 0 bases and 0 bases respectively, with 6 bases between them. There are 15 residues in the CDR3. The chain's CDR3 is CASSLTGSSYNEQFF. Here the CDR3 DNA reads TGTGCCAGCAGCTTAACAGGGAGCTCCTACAATGAGCAGTTCTTC. The variable domain in full, completed from reference TRBV7-3 and TRBJ2-1, reads GAGVSQTPSNKVTEKGKYVELRCDPISGHTALYWYRQSLGQGPEFLIYFQGTGAADDSGLPNDRFFAVRPEGSVSTLKIQRTERGDSAVYLCASSLTGSSYNEQFFGPGTRLTVL.

The chain couples TRBV6-6 to TRBJ2-7, with TRBD1 matching over 11 bases. The CDR3 is 15 residues long. The germline V gene encodes CDR1 MNHNY and CDR2 SVGAGI (reference sequence). The ends lost 5 bases at V and 3 bases at J; junction bases unmatched: 6. In DNA form, the CDR3 reads TGTGCCAGCAGTCGACCGGGACAGGGGGACTACGAGCAGTACTTC. It encodes CASSRPGQGDYEQYF.

The V call is TRBV19, the J call TRBJ2-3, with 8 positions matching TRBD2. Germline CDR1 reads LNHDA; CDR2 reads SQIVND (reference sequence). V shed 2 bases and J 5 bases; nucleotides not matched to a gene: 6. The CDR3 has 15 residues. DNA of the CDR3: TGTGCCAGTAGTATAAACGGGGGGGCCGGAGATACGCAGTATTTT. Translated: CASSINGGAGDTQYF.

This clone has more than one count but fewer than ten. CDR3 loop: CASSAATRNTGELFF. The CDR3 coding sequence is TGTGCCAGCAGTGCCGCGACAAGGAACACCGGGGAGCTGTTTTTT. The chain carries TRBV2 and TRBJ2-2; D call uncertain. Per the germline V gene, CDR1 is SNHLY and CDR2 is FYNNEI. V dropped 4 bases and J dropped 1 base, with 10 bases sitting between them. The CDR3 length is 15 residues.

DNA of the CDR3: TGTGCCAGCAACAATAGAGGGTTTGTCTATGGCTACACCTTC. Encoded protein: CASNNRGFVYGYTF. V and J are TRBV6-5 and TRBJ1-2, with D hard to call. The CDR3 contains 14 residues. V was trimmed by 7 bases and J by 4 bases, leaving 16 bases between them. CDR1 and CDR2 from the germline V gene are MNHEY and SVGAGI.

This clone was observed a few times. The CDR3 loop reads CASTRADPNQPQHF. Here the CDR3 DNA reads TGTGCCAGCACTAGAGCAGACCCTAATCAGCCCCAGCATTTT. The chain links TRBV2 to TRBJ1-5; D ambiguous. The CDR3 is made up of 14 amino acids. Germline loops: CDR1 SNHLY, CDR2 FYNNEI. V was pared by 7 bases and J by 4 bases, with 14 bases between.

V is TRBV28 and J is TRBJ2-5, with D perhaps matching TRBD1 (5 bases). Germline loops: CDR1 MDHEN, CDR2 SYDVKM. The CDR3 has 13 amino acids. V shed 4 bases and J shed 5 bases, with 11 bases lying between them. In nucleotides, the CDR3 is TGTGCCAGCAGTTCGCAGGGCGGCGAGACCCAGTACTTC. Translating gives CASSSQGGETQYF. The complete variable domain, with remaining parts taken from reference TRBV28 and TRBJ2-5, reads DVKVTQSSRYLVKRTGEKVFLECVQDMDHENMFWYRQDPGLGLRLIYFSYDVKMKEKGDIPEGYSVSREKKERFSLILESASTNQTSMYLCASSSQGGETQYFGPGTRLLVL.

The rearrangement uses TRBV19 and TRBJ1-1; D may be TRBD1 (5 bases). The germline V gene has CDR1 LNHDA and CDR2 SQIVND (reference sequence). V lost 5 bases and J lost 0, with 19 bases in between. The CDR3 is 17 amino acids. In DNA form, the CDR3 reads TGTGCCAGTAGTGTAGGGGCCCTAAGAACCCTGAACACTGAAGCTTTCTTT. Protein product: CASSVGALRTLNTEAFF.

This clone was detected only once. This chain links TRBV3-1 (or the pseudogene TRBV3-2) with TRBJ1-2; weak D call: TRBD1 (5 bases). The germline gives CDR1 LGHDT, CDR2 YNNKEL (reference sequence). CDR3 length: 15 residues. The V and J ends lost 6 bases and 7 bases respectively, with 21 bases between them. CDR3 sequence (DNA): TGTGCCAGCAGTTCTGGCGGGGCGGACGTTGGTGGCTACACCTTC. As protein: CASSSGGADVGGYTF.

The chain uses TRBV4-3 and TRBJ1-1; D not resolved. V gave up 1 base and J gave up 5 bases, with 5 bases separating them. Germline assignment: CDR1 LGHNA and CDR2 YSLEER. This CDR3 is built from 12 residues. The CDR3, as DNA: TGCGCCAGCAGCCAAGCGGGGACTGAAGCTTTCTTT. Encoded protein: CASSQAGTEAFF.